This note documents a single T cell receptor beta chain sequence. Its antigen is unidentified. This entry belongs to a study of graft-versus-host responses after intestinal transplantation. The table came from immunoSEQ multiplex PCR; TCRdb's copy has only in-frame clones and leaves some out. The sample lists around 40,000 clones, roughly 96% occurring once. General study results and limits: GvH clones occurred in recipient marrow; some first appeared in ileum or blood.

The CDR3 has 13 amino acids. Per germline, CDR1 MNHEY and CDR2 SMNVEV (reference sequence). The V gene lost 1 base and the J gene lost 4 bases, with 5 bases spanning the gap. This receptor was identified in a human donor who was the organ donor for an intestinal transplant. The V and J genes are TRBV27 and TRBJ1-5, with D unclear. The starting material was unstimulated CD8+ T cells sorted from spleen or lymph node cells, obtained before transplant. The CDR3 DNA reads TGTGCCAGCAGTTTATTAGGGAATCAGCCCCAGCATTTT. This gives the protein CASSLLGNQPQHF.